Listed here are 2 T cell receptor beta chains from one sample, sequenced in a study of graft-versus-host responses after intestinal transplantation. These TCRs' antigens remain unknown. Using immunoSEQ multiplex PCR, the repertoire was profiled, and TCRdb retains in-frame clones only, with some absent. The top ten hold 2.5% to 3.5% of the sample, which has around 120,000 clones, around 96% seen once. The material was unstimulated CD8+ T cells sorted from spleen or lymph node cells, obtained before intestinal transplant. These receptors all stem from a human donor who received an intestinal transplant.

The rearrangement joins TRBV6-6 to TRBJ2-5, with 8 bases that match TRBD2. The germline V gene has CDR1 MNHNY and CDR2 SVGAGI (reference sequence). CDR3 size: 16 residues. The V gene end was trimmed by 0 bases and the J gene end by 7 bases; junction bases not matched to a gene: 10. The CDR3 reads CASSYSSGSGRPTQYF. CDR3 DNA sequence: TGTGCCAGCAGTTACTCATCTGGCAGCGGGAGACCGACCCAGTACTTC.

This chain links TRBV5-6 with TRBJ2-5, with TRBD2 matching 8 bases. The CDR3 sequence is 17 residues long. The J segment lost 4 bases and the V segment lost 4 bases, leaving 15 bases of the junction unmatched. The germline gives CDR1 SGHDT, CDR2 YYEEEE. Here the CDR3 DNA reads TGTGCCAGCAGCGGTACTAGCGGTCCTCCAGGCGGAGAGACCCAGTACTTC. Its translation is CASSGTSGPPGGETQYF. Full variable domain (remainder filled in from reference TRBV5-6 and TRBJ2-5): DAGVTQSPTHLIKTRGQQVTLRCSPKSGHDTVSWYQQALGQGPQFIFQYYEEEERQRGNFPDRFSGHQFPNYSSELNVNALLLGDSALYLCASSGTSGPPGGETQYFGPGTRLLVL.